The 24 T cell receptor beta chains below all came from one sample that was sequenced in a study of cytotoxic CD8 clonotypes in ibrutinib-treated CLL. Data came from immunoSEQ multiplex PCR; TCRdb stores just in-frame clones and leaves some out. The sample holds about 45,000 clones, 69% seen once. The sample here was PBMCs, taken after 12 months of ibrutinib treatment. These receptors came from a human donor with chronic lymphocytic leukemia.

This clone was picked up one time. The rearrangement joins TRBV5-1 to TRBJ2-3; TRBD1 aligns across 8 bases. V gave up 4 bases and J gave up 5 bases; unmatched junction bases: 6. The CDR3 runs 14 residues. Germline V gene data show CDR1 as SGHRS and CDR2 as YFSETQ. Here the CDR3 reads CASSPGQGKDTQYF. CDR3 in DNA: TGCGCCAGCAGCCCAGGACAGGGAAAAGATACGCAGTATTTT.

This clone has a handful of counts. The rearrangement links TRBV18 to TRBJ2-7; 7 bases fit TRBD2. Trimming cost V 0 bases and J 0 bases; bases outside gene matches: 5. Germline lookup yields CDR1 KGHSH and CDR2 LQKENI. This CDR3 spans 16 amino acids. The CDR3, as DNA: TGTGCCAGCTCACCACCGGCGGGGGTAAACTCCTACGAGCAGTACTTC. Translation gives CASSPPAGVNSYEQYF. The full variable domain, its missing parts supplied by reference TRBV18 and TRBJ2-7, is NAGVMQNPRHLVRRRGQEARLRCSPMKGHSHVYWYRQLPEEGLKFMVYLQKENIIDESGMPKERFSAEFPKEGPSILRIQQVVRGDSAAYFCASSPPAGVNSYEQYFGPGTRLTVT.

The chain has TRBV5-1 and TRBJ1-5; TRBD1 aligns across 7 bases. This CDR3 is 14 amino acids long. Germline V lookup: CDR1 SGHRS, CDR2 YFSETQ. Trimming took 4 bases from V and 2 from J; bases not matched to a gene: 3. The CDR3 DNA reads as TGCGCCAGCAGCCCCGGGACAGGCAATCAGCCCCAGCATTTT. Amino acid sequence: CASSPGTGNQPQHF.

The chain combines TRBV14 with TRBJ2-7; 11 bases are a match to TRBD1. The CDR3 loop spans 16 amino acids. From germline, CDR1 is SGHDN and CDR2 FVKESK. Trimming at V came to 4 bases and at J to 5 bases, leaving 10 bases not matched to a gene. CDR3 sequence: CASSLPGTGGIHEQYF. DNA of the CDR3: TGTGCCAGCAGCCTACCCGGGACAGGGGGAATTCACGAGCAGTACTTC.

The chain couples TRBV7-2 to TRBJ2-2; weak D call: TRBD2 (6 bases). The CDR3 has 14 residues. Germline CDR1 and CDR2: SGHTA and FQGNSA. The V and J ends lost 3 bases and 6 bases respectively, with 11 bases between them. In DNA, the CDR3 is TGTGCCAGCAGCTTGGGAGGACAAGCCGGGGAGCTGTTTTTT. Translation gives CASSLGGQAGELFF.

This clone came up a few times. This chain connects TRBV25-1 to TRBJ2-5; D call uncertain. Trimming took off 1 base at V and 9 bases at J, with 6 bases between the two ends. The germline V gene has CDR1 MGHDK and CDR2 SYGVNS. CDR3 length: 11 amino acids. The CDR3 region has the DNA TGTGCCAGCAGTGAATCGGCGGCCCAGTACTTC. Translating it yields CASSESAAQYF.

The chain links TRBV9 to TRBJ1-3; possibly TRBD1 for D (5 bases). CDR1 and CDR2 from the germline V gene are SGDLS and YYNGEE. V gave up 0 bases and J gave up 2 bases, with 12 bases separating them. The CDR3 is 16 amino acids. The CDR3 is CASSVGGGDPGNTIYF. The DNA of the CDR3 is TGTGCCAGCAGCGTAGGCGGGGGAGACCCTGGAAACACCATATATTTT.

This chain connects TRBV19 to TRBJ2-6, with D hard to call. The CDR3 consists of 14 residues. The V end lost 5 bases, the J end lost 0 bases, and 5 bases lay between the germline ends. CDR1 LNHDA and CDR2 SQIVND come from the germline V gene (reference sequence). DNA for the CDR3: TGTGCCAGTAGTCCGAGCTCTGGGGCCAACGTCCTGACTTTC. It yields the protein CASSPSSGANVLTF.

V is TRBV7-9 and J is TRBJ2-7; D gene unclear. V shed 6 bases and J shed 1 base, with 4 bases lying between them. Germline CDR1 reads SEHNR; CDR2 reads FQNEAQ (reference sequence). This CDR3 has 11 residues. The CDR3 sequence: CASRQSYEQYF. In nucleotides, the CDR3 is TGTGCCAGCAGGCAATCCTACGAGCAGTACTTC.

The chain combines TRBV27 with TRBJ1-4; TRBD1 matches at 7 bases. J gave up 4 bases and V 5 bases, and 10 bases lay outside the gene matches. This CDR3 contains 16 residues. Germline CDR1 and CDR2: MNHEY and SMNVEV (reference sequence). In DNA form, the CDR3 reads TGTGCCAGCAGTCCGAACAGGGGAATCATTAATGAAAAACTGTTTTTT. Its protein is CASSPNRGIINEKLFF.

This rearrangement joins TRBV18 to TRBJ1-2; D gene unclear. V was trimmed by 6 bases and J by 1 base, leaving 9 bases between them. The germline CDR1 and CDR2 sequences are KGHSH and LQKENI. The CDR3 contains 13 residues. CDR3 bases: TGTGCCAGCTCGCTGGACGGTAACTATGGCTACACCTTC. It specifies CASSLDGNYGYTF.

This chain links TRBV6-5 with TRBJ2-2; D is unresolved. With 1 base removed from V and 6 bases from J, the gap between germline ends came to 3 bases. CDR3 size: 12 residues. The germline gives CDR1 MNHEY, CDR2 SVGAGI. CDR3 amino acids: CASSYWSGELFF. CDR3 DNA: TGTGCCAGCAGTTACTGGTCCGGGGAGCTGTTTTTT.

The chain combines TRBV5-6 with TRBJ2-5; 7 bases are a match to TRBD2. The V and J ends lost 6 bases and 7 bases, in that order; junction bases with no gene match: 9. The germline V gene has CDR1 SGHDT and CDR2 YYEEEE. The length of the CDR3 is 13 residues. In nucleotides, the CDR3 is TGTGCCAGCATCAAACGGGGGGTCGGGACCCAGTACTTC. Protein product: CASIKRGVGTQYF.

The V gene is TRBV5-4, the J gene TRBJ1-6; perhaps TRBD1 as D (6 bases). Trimming stripped 3 bases from V and 0 bases from J, with 10 bases between. The CDR3 has 16 residues. The germline V gene encodes CDR1 SGHNT and CDR2 YYREEE (reference sequence). CDR3 in DNA: TGTGCCAGCAGCTCTGGGACAAGCTCCTATAATTCACCCCTCCACTTT. This sequence encodes CASSSGTSSYNSPLHF.

The rearrangement uses TRBV6-5 and TRBJ1-2; 10 bases align to TRBD1. The germline V gene has CDR1 MNHEY and CDR2 SVGAGI. After removal of 6 bases from V and 7 bases from J, the junction contained 8 bases not matched to a gene. The CDR3 totals 14 residues. The CDR3 bases are TGTGCCAGCAGCGCTAACCGGGACAGGGGTGGCTACACCTTC. Translated: CASSANRDRGGYTF.

The chain employs TRBV2 and TRBJ1-5; 7 bases map to TRBD1. CDR3 length: 14 residues. Germline V CDR1 and CDR2: SNHLY, FYNNEI. After removal of 5 bases from V and 4 bases from J, the junction contained 5 bases not matched to a gene. The CDR3, as DNA: TGTGCCAGCAGTTGGGACAGACCTAATCAGCCCCAGCATTTT. Protein: CASSWDRPNQPQHF. Looking up the rest from reference TRBV2 and TRBJ1-5 gives the full variable domain: EPEVTQTPSHQVTQMGQEVILRCVPISNHLYFYWYRQILGQKVEFLVSFYNNEISEKSEIFDDQFSVERPDGSNFTLKIRSTKLEDSAMYFCASSWDRPNQPQHFGDGTRLSIL.

The chain links TRBV28 to TRBJ2-7, with D possibly TRBD1 on 6 matching bases. Trimming took off 6 bases at V and 3 bases at J, with 12 bases between the two ends. This CDR3 has 13 amino acids. Germline V lookup: CDR1 MDHEN, CDR2 SYDVKM. The CDR3 region has the DNA TGTGCCAGCAGCTCCGGGACAATCTACGAGCAGTACTTC. It specifies CASSSGTIYEQYF.

The chain links TRBV4-1 to TRBJ1-6; TRBD1 is a possible D gene (6 bases). This CDR3 is 16 amino acids long. Germline V gene lookup returns CDR1 MGHRA and CDR2 YSYEKL. V was trimmed by 1 base and J by 9 bases, leaving 16 bases between them. The CDR3 region has the DNA TGCGCCAGCAGCCAAGTTTCGGGTCGAGGGGGTTCACCCCTCCACTTT. Residues: CASSQVSGRGGSPLHF.

The chain joins TRBV19 to TRBJ2-1; tentatively, D is TRBD2 (5 bases). There are 12 residues in the CDR3. Trimming removed 7 bases from V and 10 bases from J, with 14 bases in between. The germline gives CDR1 LNHDA, CDR2 SQIVND (reference sequence). Written as DNA, the CDR3 is TGTGCCAGTAAGGGAGTTACGGGAGAGCAGTTCTTC. Its translation: CASKGVTGEQFF. Supplemented by reference TRBV19 and TRBJ2-1, the full variable domain reads DGGITQSPKYLFRKEGQNVTLSCEQNLNHDAMYWYRQDPGQGLRLIYYSQIVNDFQKGDIAEGYSVSREKKESFPLTVTSAQKNPTAFYLCASKGVTGEQFFGPGTRLTVL.

The chain recombines TRBV5-1 with TRBJ1-6; D is uncertain. Germline V gene lookup returns CDR1 SGHRS and CDR2 YFSETQ. The length of the CDR3 is 17 residues. Between the trimmed V and J ends, which lost 0 bases and 9 bases, there was a span of 19 bases. DNA for the CDR3: TGCGCCAGCAGCTTGGCCGACGGGAATTTTCGTTTTTCACCCCTCCACTTT. Its translation: CASSLADGNFRFSPLHF.

The chain carries TRBV6-1 and TRBJ2-4; D gene unclear. The CDR3 is 15 amino acids. V lost 5 bases and J 0 bases, leaving 11 bases between the germline ends. CDR1 and CDR2 from the germline V gene are MNHNS and SASEGT. The CDR3 protein is CASSHIFVAKNIQYF. CDR3 coding DNA: TGTGCCAGCAGTCACATTTTCGTAGCCAAAAACATTCAGTACTTC.

The chain combines TRBV2 with TRBJ1-2; maybe TRBD1 (6 bases). The CDR3 runs 13 residues. Germline CDR1 and CDR2: SNHLY and FYNNEI. V shed 5 bases and J shed 2 bases, with 9 bases lying between them. CDR3 DNA sequence: TGTGCCAGCAGTTACGACAGGAACTATGGCTACACCTTC. Translated, it gives CASSYDRNYGYTF.

This clone was seen only a few times. This sequence joins TRBV4-2 and TRBJ1-1; D is undetermined. The length of the CDR3 is 12 residues. Per the germline V gene, CDR1 is LGHNA and CDR2 is YNFKEQ. V dropped 0 bases and J dropped 7 bases, with 6 bases sitting between them. CDR3 in amino acids: CASSQDSVEAFF. CDR3 in DNA: TGTGCCAGCAGCCAAGACAGTGTTGAAGCTTTCTTT.

This clone was seen more than once but under ten times. The chain uses TRBV4-1 and TRBJ1-1, with 10 bases identical to TRBD1. J lost 0 bases, V lost 3 bases, and 10 bases had no gene match. The CDR3 spans 18 residues. Germline V CDR1 and CDR2: MGHRA, YSYEKL. The DNA of the CDR3 is TGCGCCAGCAGCCAGCTGGGACAGGGGAAGGCCTTGAACACTGAAGCTTTCTTT. This codes for CASSQLGQGKALNTEAFF.